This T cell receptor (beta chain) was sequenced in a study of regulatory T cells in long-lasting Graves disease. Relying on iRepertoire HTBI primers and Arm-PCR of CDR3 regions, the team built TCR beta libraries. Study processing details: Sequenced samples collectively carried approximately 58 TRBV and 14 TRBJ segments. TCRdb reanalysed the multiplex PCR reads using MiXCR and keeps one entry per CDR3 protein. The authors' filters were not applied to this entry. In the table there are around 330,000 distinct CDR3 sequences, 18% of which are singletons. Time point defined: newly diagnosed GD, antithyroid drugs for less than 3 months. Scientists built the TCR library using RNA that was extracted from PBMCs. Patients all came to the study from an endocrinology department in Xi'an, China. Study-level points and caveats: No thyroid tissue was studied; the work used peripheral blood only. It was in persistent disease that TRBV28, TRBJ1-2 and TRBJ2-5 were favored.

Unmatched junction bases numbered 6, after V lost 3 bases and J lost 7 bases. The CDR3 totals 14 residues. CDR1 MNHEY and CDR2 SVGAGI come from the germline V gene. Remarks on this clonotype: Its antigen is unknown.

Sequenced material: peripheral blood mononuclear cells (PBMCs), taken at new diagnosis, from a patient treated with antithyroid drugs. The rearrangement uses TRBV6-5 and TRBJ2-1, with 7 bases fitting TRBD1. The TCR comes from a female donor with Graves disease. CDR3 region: CASSYPGGGNEQFF. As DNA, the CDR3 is TGTGCCAGCAGTTATCCAGGGGGTGGGAATGAGCAGTTCTTC.